This T cell receptor (beta chain) was sequenced in a study of radiotherapy plus CTLA-4 blockade in lung cancer. Overall study results and limits: Response was reportedly best predicted by early blood T cell clone dynamics, with interferon-beta.

Clones were sequenced by immunoSEQ multiplex PCR, and TCRdb holds only the in-frame ones, with some missing. The sample includes 75,000 to 95,000 clones, roughly four fifths of them seen just once. The CDR3 extends over 16 amino acids. V lost 5 bases to trimming and J lost 4 bases; unmatched junction nucleotides: 3. In germline, CDR1 is SGHVS, CDR2 FNYEAQ. Of note for this clone: Its antigen is not known.

The clonotype originates from a human donor with non-small cell lung cancer that progressed on radiotherapy plus ipilimumab. The J gene is TRBJ2-2, the V gene TRBV7-6; TRBD2 matches 14 bases. Sequenced material: peripheral blood, taken from a patient treated with radiotherapy plus ipilimumab. Here the CDR3 reads CASSKTSGRGTGELFF. The CDR3 coding sequence is TGTGCCAGCAGCAAGACTAGCGGGAGGGGCACCGGGGAGCTGTTTTTT.